Here is one T cell receptor (beta chain) with its context. The data were obtained in a study of blood T cell repertoires in COVID-19. The overall study: Acute and convalescent COVID-19 specimens originated in the United States, Italy and Spain. T cells, B-cell-depleted T cells, or PBMCs provided the cDNA or gDNA that served as material.

Original processing methods: Quantification of nucleated cells was approximated via reference gene primer amplification. Sequencing used immunoSEQ multiplex PCR; TCRdb keeps in-frame clones, though not all of them. The V and J calls and clone size are taken from that table; D and trimming were inferred from the DNA. The sample carries around 18,000 clones, 75% to 90% recorded once. The TCR comes from a man between 60 and 75 years old with active COVID-19. Sequenced sample: peripheral blood.

Here the CDR3 DNA reads TGTGCCAGTAACAGGGGGAATGAAGCTTTCTTT. Amino acids: CASNRGNEAFF. The chain has TRBV6-5 and TRBJ1-1; TRBD1 matches 8 bases. V shed 9 bases, J shed 7 bases, and the junction held 4 bases outside the gene matches. This CDR3 comprises 11 residues. Per the germline V gene, CDR1 is MNHEY and CDR2 is SVGAGI.